This TCR beta chain stems from a study of vaccination effects on CD4 cells after COVID-19. Clones were sequenced by immunoSEQ multiplex PCR, and TCRdb holds only the in-frame ones, with some missing. This table has under 35,000 clones, 65% to 80% appearing once. About this clone: Its matching antigen is unknown.

ViraFEST used viral peptide pools to expand antigen-specific CD4+ T cells before sequencing. Following culture for 9 to 11 days, CD4+ T cells were isolated. Every participant took two doses of the BNT162b2 or mRNA-1273 vaccine. Trimming removed 0 bases at V and 8 bases at J, with 16 bases between. The CDR3 extends over 15 amino acids. The germline V gene has CDR1 LGHDT and CDR2 YNNKEL (reference sequence). The origin of this receptor is a human donor who received a COVID-19 vaccine. The chain employs TRBV3-1 (or the pseudogene TRBV3-2) and TRBJ1-2; D remains ambiguous. Material: CD4+ T cells from PBMCs cultured with HCoV-NL63 spike peptides, obtained after COVID-19 vaccination. The CDR3 nucleotides read TGTGCCAGCAGCCAAGATCACGCGGGAAATGAGGGCTACACCTTC. Its translation is CASSQDHAGNEGYTF.